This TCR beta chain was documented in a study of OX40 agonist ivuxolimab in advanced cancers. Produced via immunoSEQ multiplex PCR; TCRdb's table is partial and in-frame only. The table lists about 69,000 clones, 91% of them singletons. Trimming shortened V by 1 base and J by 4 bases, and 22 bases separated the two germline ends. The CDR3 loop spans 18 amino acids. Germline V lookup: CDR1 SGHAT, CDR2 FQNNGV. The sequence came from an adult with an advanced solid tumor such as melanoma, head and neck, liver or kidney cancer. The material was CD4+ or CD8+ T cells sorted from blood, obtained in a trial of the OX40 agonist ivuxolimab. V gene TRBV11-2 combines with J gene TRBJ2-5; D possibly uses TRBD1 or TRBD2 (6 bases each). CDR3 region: CASSLGRGTGAGGETQYF. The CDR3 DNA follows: TGTGCCAGCAGCTTAGGACGGGGGACGGGGGCTGGTGGAGAGACCCAGTACTTC.